The text below deals with one T cell receptor (beta chain). The CDR3 loop spans 16 amino acids. Trimming took 2 bases from V and 6 from J; bases not matched to a gene: 10. Germline V gene data show CDR1 as SGHTA and CDR2 as FQGNSA. The data belong to a study of blood T cell repertoires in COVID-19. Across the whole study: Acute and convalescent COVID-19 samples came from the United States, Italy and Spain. PBMCs, B-cell-depleted T cells, or T cells were the source of the cDNA or gDNA that made up the material.

As originally analysed: Reference gene primer amplification yielded estimated nucleated cell counts. Only in-frame clones appear in the TCRdb table, and some are missing; sequencing was by immunoSEQ multiplex PCR. Clone size and V and J calls were adopted from that table, with D and trimming inferred from the DNA. Of some 100,000 clones in the sample, more than 75% are singletons; the top ten hold about a tenth. This clonotype was sampled from a man aged 50 to 60 with acute or convalescent COVID-19. V usage is TRBV7-2 and J usage is TRBJ2-1, with TRBD2 identical over 7 bases. Sequencing used peripheral blood. The CDR3 here is CASSLLGAGVSNEQFF. The CDR3 DNA reads as TGTGCCAGCAGCTTACTCGGGGCGGGAGTATCCAATGAGCAGTTCTTC.